The 2 T cell receptor beta chains reported below all come from one sample, sequenced in a study of PD-L1 blockade in urothelial cancer. Stated time point: peripheral blood 6 weeks after treatment start. Assay used: immunoSEQ multiplex PCR; TCRdb lists only in-frame clones, some missing. The top ten hold roughly 2.4% of the sample, which has some 120,000 clones, roughly 82% seen once. The material was PBMCs, obtained around atezolizumab (anti-PD-L1) treatment. These receptors were taken from a man aged 50 or older with urothelial cancer.

This chain connects TRBV27 to TRBJ1-1; unclear D gene. The V gene's germline CDR1 is MNHEY and CDR2 SMNVEV (reference sequence). This CDR3 is 15 amino acids long. Between the trimmed V and J ends, which lost 3 bases and 7 bases, there was a span of 18 bases. The DNA for the CDR3 is TGTGCCAGCAGTTTCACGCGAGGCGGAACCCATGAAGCTTTCTTT. Encoded protein: CASSFTRGGTHEAFF.

The chain links TRBV27 to TRBJ2-5; 8 bases align to TRBD1. V dropped 2 bases and J dropped 4; count of bases not matched to a gene: 3. The V gene's germline CDR1 is MNHEY and CDR2 SMNVEV (reference sequence). The CDR3 is made up of 14 amino acids. This CDR3 reads CASSLQGARETQYF. The CDR3 DNA sequence: TGTGCCAGCAGTTTACAGGGGGCGCGAGAGACCCAGTACTTC.